The 3 T cell receptor beta chains listed next were all sequenced from one sample in a study of blood T cell repertoires in COVID-19. The assay was immunoSEQ multiplex PCR, and TCRdb's table has in-frame clones only and misses some. This sample has some 200,000 clones; 75% to 85% occur once, and the top ten carry 1.3%. Sequenced material: peripheral blood. These TCRs come from a woman aged 30 to 39 with COVID-19, enrolled during active disease.

The V gene is TRBV18, the J gene TRBJ2-1; TRBD2 matches at 8 bases. V was clipped by 0 bases and J by 2 bases; unmatched bases: 6. Germline assignment: CDR1 KGHSH and CDR2 LQKENI. The CDR3 loop spans 17 amino acids. CDR3 in DNA: TGTGCCAGCTCACCACCTGCGCGGGGGGTGCCCTACAATGAGCAGTTCTTC. Protein: CASSPPARGVPYNEQFF.

This clone was counted a few times. The chain carries TRBV7-2 and TRBJ1-2; 8 nucleotides match TRBD1. V shed 4 bases and J 0 bases; nucleotides not matched to a gene: 1. The CDR3 runs 14 residues. Per the germline V gene, CDR1 is SGHTA and CDR2 is FQGNSA. Here the CDR3 reads CASSSQGANYGYTF. The CDR3 DNA is TGTGCCAGCAGCTCACAGGGGGCTAACTATGGCTACACCTTC.

The chain has TRBV28 and TRBJ1-6; D not resolved. V dropped 3 bases and J dropped 0 bases, with 6 bases sitting between them. The CDR3 extends over 15 amino acids. Germline CDR1 reads MDHEN; CDR2 reads SYDVKM. CDR3: CASSFESSYNSPLHF. In DNA form, the CDR3 reads TGTGCCAGCAGTTTCGAGAGCTCCTATAATTCACCCCTCCACTTT.